The 8 T cell receptor beta chains below all came from one sample that was sequenced in a study of identical twins. Using its own MiXCR run on the 5' RACE reads, TCRdb lists one record per CDR3 protein. This table holds about 810,000 distinct CDR3 sequences, 9% to 15% found once. The same sample was also used in a study of yellow fever vaccine responses in identical twins.

Sequencing was performed on PBMCs. These receptors came from a woman aged 18 to 35 in good health.

Comment on this clonotype: The CDR3 end shows no conserved phenylalanine or tryptophan, and so a read error is likely. The V gene is TRBV23-1, the J gene TRBJ2-4; D is perhaps TRBD1 (6 bases). TRBV23-1 belongs to the ORF category, with a function that is uncertain. The CDR3 runs to 18 residues. V lost 7 bases to trimming and J lost 0 bases, with 22 bases between them. The DNA for the CDR3 is TGCGCCAGCACCGTCCATTTACGTCAGGGGCTAGCCAAAAACATTCAGTACTCC. Its translation: CASTVHLRQGLAKNIQYS.

This clonotype has a handful of counts. J is TRBJ2-4 and V is TRBV5-1; 9 bases agree with TRBD1. With V trimmed by 4 bases and J by 6 bases, 11 bases remained unmatched. The CDR3 covers 16 residues. Germline V gene data show CDR1 as SGHRS and CDR2 as YFSETQ. This CDR3 is CASSPAGTGLRNIQYF. The CDR3 DNA reads TGCGCCAGCAGCCCGGCCGGGACAGGGTTGCGAAACATTCAGTACTTC.

This clonotype was picked up many times. This chain connects TRBV12-3 or TRBV12-4 to TRBJ1-5, with 10 bases that match TRBD1. V was pared by 6 bases and J by 4 bases, with 0 bases of the junction left unmatched. This CDR3 has 13 amino acids. CDR3 amino acids: CASRGQGNQPQHF. In DNA form, the CDR3 reads TGTGCCAGCAGGGGACAGGGGAATCAGCCCCAGCATTTT.

This chain joins TRBV28 and TRBJ1-5, with TRBD1 identical over 7 bases. Trimming at V came to 6 bases and at J to 5 bases, leaving 10 bases not matched to a gene. The CDR3 consists of 15 residues. From germline, CDR1 is MDHEN and CDR2 SYDVKM. CDR3 nucleotides: TGTGCCAGCAGGGAACAGGGGACCGATTATCAGCCCCAGCATTTT. It yields the protein CASREQGTDYQPQHF.

The genes are TRBV24-1 and TRBJ2-1, with TRBD2 identical over 10 bases. Looked up from germline, CDR1 is KGHDR and CDR2 is SFDVKD. The CDR3 is 16 amino acids. The V gene end was trimmed by 9 bases and the J gene end by 9 bases; junction bases not matched to a gene: 16. CDR3 DNA: TGTGCCACCGGGAGAGGTGGTAGCGGGGGGAGTGGTGAGCAGTTCTTC. The encoded protein is CATGRGGSGGSGEQFF.

The chain carries TRBV6-2 or TRBV6-3 and TRBJ1-2; weak D call: TRBD1 (6 bases). The CDR3 runs to 14 residues. Germline V lookup: CDR1 MNHEY, CDR2 SVGEGT. With 7 bases removed from V and 3 bases from J, the gap between germline ends came to 15 bases. The CDR3 DNA sequence: TGTGCCAGCACCGAATCGGGGGGCTACTATGGCTACACCTTC. Protein sequence: CASTESGGYYGYTF.

This clonotype was recorded at least ten times. The chain is built from TRBV9 and TRBJ2-1, with D perhaps TRBD2 (5 bases). From germline, CDR1 is SGDLS and CDR2 YYNGEE. V was cut by 1 base and J by 1 base, with 12 bases left in between. CDR3 length: 16 residues. The chain's CDR3 is CASSVKGDGSYNEQFF. The CDR3 DNA reads TGTGCCAGCAGCGTAAAGGGAGACGGATCCTACAATGAGCAGTTCTTC.

This clonotype has at least ten counts. The chain is built from TRBV24-1 and TRBJ1-1, with a possible D match to TRBD1 (6 bases). Germline loops: CDR1 KGHDR, CDR2 SFDVKD. V lost 8 bases, J lost 1 base, and 10 bases lay in between. CDR3 size: 13 residues. Here the CDR3 DNA reads TGTGCCACCACGGCAGGGGCGAACACTGAAGCTTTCTTT. Its translation is CATTAGANTEAFF.